This TCR beta chain was identified during a study of response to subunit inactivated influenza vaccine. The CDR3 runs 14 residues. Between the trimmed V and J ends, which lost 7 bases and 7 bases, there was a span of 20 bases. Per germline, CDR1 MNHEY and CDR2 SVGEGT. In TCRdb, the RT-PCR reads were re-called with MiXCR into one record per CDR3 protein. The sample holds roughly 500,000 distinct CDR3 sequences; under 30% are singletons and the top ten take 2.5% to 3%. These sequences were also reported in another study, on T cells expressing NK-cell markers. That work adds: Scientists made TCR beta cDNA using 5'RACE template switching with UMIs. For six donors, the dominant NKG2C+ clonotypes made up roughly 1.0-8% of their CD8+ T cells.

The clonotype originates from a man aged 50 or older who received an inactivated influenza vaccine. The sample here was CD4+ T cells sorted from PBMCs, taken less than 13 days after vaccination. The chain combines TRBV6-2 or TRBV6-3 with TRBJ2-7; tentatively, D is TRBD1 (5 bases). CDR3 sequence reads: CASNPAARVWEQYF. CDR3 bases: TGTGCCAGCAACCCCGCCGCCAGGGTTTGGGAGCAGTACTTC.